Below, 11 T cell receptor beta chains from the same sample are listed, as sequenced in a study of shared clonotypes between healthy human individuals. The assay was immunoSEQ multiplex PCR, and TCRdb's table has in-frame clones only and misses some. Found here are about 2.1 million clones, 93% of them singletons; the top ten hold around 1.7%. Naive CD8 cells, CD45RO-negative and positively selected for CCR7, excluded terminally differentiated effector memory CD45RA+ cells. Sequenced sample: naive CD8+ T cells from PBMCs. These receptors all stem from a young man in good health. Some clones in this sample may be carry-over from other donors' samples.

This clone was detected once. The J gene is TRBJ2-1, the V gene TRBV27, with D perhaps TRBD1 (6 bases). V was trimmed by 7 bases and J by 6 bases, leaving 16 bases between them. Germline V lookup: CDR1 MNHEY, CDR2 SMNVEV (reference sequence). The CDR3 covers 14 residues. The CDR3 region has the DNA TGTGCCAGCACGCCAGGGGACCCAATCAATGAGCAGTTCTTC. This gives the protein CASTPGDPINEQFF.

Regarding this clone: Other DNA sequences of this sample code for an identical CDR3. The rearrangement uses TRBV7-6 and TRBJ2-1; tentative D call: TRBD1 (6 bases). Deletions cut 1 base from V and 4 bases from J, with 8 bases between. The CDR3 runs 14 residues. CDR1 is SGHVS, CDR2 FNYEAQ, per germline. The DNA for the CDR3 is TGTGCCAGCAGCTTAGACAGGGCATACAATGAGCAGTTCTTC. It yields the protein CASSLDRAYNEQFF.

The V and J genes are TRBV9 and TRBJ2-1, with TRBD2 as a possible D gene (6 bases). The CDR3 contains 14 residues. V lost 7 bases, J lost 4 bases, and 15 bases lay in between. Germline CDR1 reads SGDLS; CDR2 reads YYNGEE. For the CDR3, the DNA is TGTGCCAGCTGCAGGGACTTAGCTTACAATGAGCAGTTCTTC. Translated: CASCRDLAYNEQFF.

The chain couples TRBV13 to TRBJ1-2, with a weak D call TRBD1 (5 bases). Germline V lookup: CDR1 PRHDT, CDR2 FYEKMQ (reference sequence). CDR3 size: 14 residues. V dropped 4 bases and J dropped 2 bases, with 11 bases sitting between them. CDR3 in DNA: TGTGCCAGCAGCTCGGGACGGGCGAACTATGGCTACACCTTC. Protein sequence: CASSSGRANYGYTF.

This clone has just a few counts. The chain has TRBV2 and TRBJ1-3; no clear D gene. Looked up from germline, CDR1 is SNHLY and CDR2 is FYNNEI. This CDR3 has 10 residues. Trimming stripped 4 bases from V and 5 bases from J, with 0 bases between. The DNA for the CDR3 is TGTGCCAGCAGTGGAAACACCATATATTTT. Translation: CASSGNTIYF.

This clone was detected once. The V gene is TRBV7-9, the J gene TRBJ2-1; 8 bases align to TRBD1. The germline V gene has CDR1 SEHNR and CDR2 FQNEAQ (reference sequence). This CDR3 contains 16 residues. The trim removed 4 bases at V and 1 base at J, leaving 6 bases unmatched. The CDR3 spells CASSSLTGGSYNEQFF. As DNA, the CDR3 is TGTGCCAGCAGCTCGCTTACAGGGGGATCCTACAATGAGCAGTTCTTC.

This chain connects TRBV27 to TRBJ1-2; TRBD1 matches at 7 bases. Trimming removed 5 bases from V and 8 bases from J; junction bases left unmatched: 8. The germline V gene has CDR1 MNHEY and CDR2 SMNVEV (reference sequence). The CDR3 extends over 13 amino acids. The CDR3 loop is CASSEQGPGGYTF. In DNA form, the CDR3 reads TGTGCCAGCAGTGAACAGGGGCCGGGCGGCTACACCTTC.

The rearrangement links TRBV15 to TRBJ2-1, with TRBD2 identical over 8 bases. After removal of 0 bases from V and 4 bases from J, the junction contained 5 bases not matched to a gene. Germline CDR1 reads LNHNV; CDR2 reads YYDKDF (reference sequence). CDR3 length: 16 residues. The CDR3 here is CATSRELAVGYNEQFF. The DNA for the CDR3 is TGTGCCACCAGCAGAGAACTAGCGGTGGGATACAATGAGCAGTTCTTC.

The CDR3: CAWNRGAYEQYF. The CDR3 region has the DNA TGTGCCTGGAACAGGGGGGCCTACGAGCAGTACTTC. The chain recombines TRBV30 with TRBJ2-7, with 8 nucleotides matching TRBD1. The CDR3 is 12 amino acids. The V gene's germline CDR1 is GTSNPN and CDR2 SVGIG (reference sequence). J was trimmed by 2 bases and V by 4 bases; bases with no gene match: 1.

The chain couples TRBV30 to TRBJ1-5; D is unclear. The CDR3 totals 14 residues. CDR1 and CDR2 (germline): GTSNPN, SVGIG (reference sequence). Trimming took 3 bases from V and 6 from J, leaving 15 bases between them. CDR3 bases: TGTGCCTGGAGGGCTACATTAGCCGGTCAGCCCCAGCATTTT. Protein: CAWRATLAGQPQHF.

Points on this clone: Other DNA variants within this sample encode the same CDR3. CDR3 loop: CASSFSEGYEQYF. In DNA, the CDR3 is TGTGCCAGCAGTTTTTCTGAGGGCTACGAGCAGTACTTC. V is TRBV28 and J is TRBJ2-7; D perhaps matches TRBD2 (5 bases). The CDR3 covers 13 residues. CDR1 MDHEN and CDR2 SYDVKM come from the germline V gene. V lost 3 bases to trimming and J lost 3 bases, with 9 bases between them.